A selection of T cell receptor beta chains follows, all from one sample in a study of OX40 agonist ivuxolimab in advanced cancers. Here immunoSEQ multiplex PCR was the method, and the copy in TCRdb shows in-frame clones only, minus some. The data show tens of thousands of clones, about 88% seen once. The sequencing used CD4+ or CD8+ T cells sorted from blood, collected in a trial of the OX40 agonist ivuxolimab. These receptors were obtained from an adult with an advanced solid tumor such as melanoma, head and neck, liver or kidney cancer. CDR3s include the opening cysteine and the closing phenylalanine or tryptophan. Each record gives: J gene, V gene, CDR3 length, D gene, clone size, CDR3 protein, CDR3 DNA. D genes are given only for firm matches. Clone sizes are given selectively: once, few, many, or a class where the clone is expanded.

TRBJ2-2 | TRBV2 | 16 | TRBD2 | few | CASRGTSGPNTGELFF | TGTGCCAGCAGGGGGACTAGCGGACCCAACACCGGGGAGCTGTTTTTT
TRBJ2-1 | TRBV7-2 | 15 | TRBD2 | NA | CASSQGGLARNEQFF | TGTGCCAGCAGCCAAGGTGGACTAGCTCGCAATGAGCAGTTCTTC
TRBJ2-1 | TRBV12-5 | 15 | TRBD2 | NA | CASATGLAGVDEQFF | TGTGCTAGTGCCACGGGACTAGCGGGAGTCGATGAGCAGTTCTTC
TRBJ2-1 | TRBV2 | 14 | TRBD2 | NA | CASSPGLAFNEQFF | TGTGCCAGCAGTCCGGGACTAGCATTTAATGAGCAGTTCTTC
TRBJ2-2 | TRBV25-1 | 14 | NA | NA | CASSRGLNTGELFF | TGTGCCAGCAGTAGGGGCCTGAACACCGGGGAGCTGTTTTTT
TRBJ2-5 | TRBV11-2 | 14 | NA | NA | CASSLNSLQETQYF | TGTGCCAGCAGCCTAAACAGCTTACAAGAGACCCAGTACTTC
TRBJ2-4 | TRBV7-9 | 14 | NA | NA | CASSLAIAESIQYF | TGTGCCAGCAGCTTAGCGATTGCCGAAAGCATTCAGTACTTC
TRBJ2-7 | TRBV7-8 | 13 | NA | NA | CASSFQGNYEQYF | TGTGCCAGCAGCTTTCAGGGGAACTACGAGCAGTACTTC
TRBJ2-7 | TRBV5-1 | 15 | TRBD2 | NA | CASSSGLAGTYEQYF | TGCGCCAGCAGCTCCGGACTAGCGGGTACCTACGAGCAGTACTTC
TRBJ1-5 | TRBV28 | 15 | TRBD1 | once | CASSTEFRGGQPQHF | TGTGCCAGCAGTACCGAGTTCAGGGGGGGACAGCCCCAGCATTTT
TRBJ1-5 | TRBV6-1 | 15 | TRBD1 | NA | CASRAGGTADQPQHF | TGTGCCAGCAGGGCCGGGGGGACAGCAGATCAGCCCCAGCATTTT
TRBJ2-7 | TRBV18 | 14 | NA | NA | CASSMTGTTYEQYF | TGTGCCAGCTCAATGACAGGGACTACCTACGAGCAGTACTTC
TRBJ2-3 | TRBV2 | 16 | TRBD2 | NA | CASSSGLAPYTDTQYF | TGTGCCAGCAGTTCAGGACTAGCGCCTTACACAGATACGCAGTATTTT
TRBJ1-1 | TRBV6-5 | 12 | NA | NA | CASSRGNTEAFF | TGTGCCAGCAGCCGAGGGAACACTGAAGCTTTCTTT